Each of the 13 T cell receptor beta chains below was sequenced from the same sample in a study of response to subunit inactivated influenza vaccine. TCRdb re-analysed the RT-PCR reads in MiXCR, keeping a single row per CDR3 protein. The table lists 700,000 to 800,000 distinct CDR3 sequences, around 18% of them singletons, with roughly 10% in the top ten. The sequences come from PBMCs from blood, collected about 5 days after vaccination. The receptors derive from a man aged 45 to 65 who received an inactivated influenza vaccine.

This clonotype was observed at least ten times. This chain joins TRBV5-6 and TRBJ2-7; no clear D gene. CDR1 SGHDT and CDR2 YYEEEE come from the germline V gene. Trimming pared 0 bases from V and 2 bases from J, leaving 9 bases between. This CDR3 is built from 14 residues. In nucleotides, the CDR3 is TGTGCCAGCAGCTTGGGGGGATCACCCTACGAGCAGTACTTC. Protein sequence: CASSLGGSPYEQYF.

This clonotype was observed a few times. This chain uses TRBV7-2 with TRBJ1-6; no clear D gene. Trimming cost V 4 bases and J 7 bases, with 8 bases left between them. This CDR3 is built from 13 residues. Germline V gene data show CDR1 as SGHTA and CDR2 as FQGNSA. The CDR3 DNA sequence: TGTGCCAGCAGCTCCGACCCGAATTCACCCCTCCACTTT. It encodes CASSSDPNSPLHF.

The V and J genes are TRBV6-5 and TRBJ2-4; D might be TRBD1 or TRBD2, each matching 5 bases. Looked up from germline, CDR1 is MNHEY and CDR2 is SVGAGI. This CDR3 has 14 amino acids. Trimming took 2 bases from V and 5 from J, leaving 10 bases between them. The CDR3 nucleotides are TGTGCCAGCAGTTACGGGGGTGGGGAAAACATTCAGTACTTC. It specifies CASSYGGGENIQYF.

The CDR3 here is CSARWAGRYNEQFF. The CDR3 nucleotides read TGCAGTGCTAGATGGGCGGGACGCTACAATGAGCAGTTCTTC. The chain employs TRBV20-1 and TRBJ2-1; D is perhaps TRBD2 (6 bases). There are 14 residues in the CDR3. The germline V and J ends were trimmed by 2 bases and 3 bases, with 11 bases remaining between them. Germline CDR1 and CDR2: DFQATT and SNEGSKA (reference sequence).

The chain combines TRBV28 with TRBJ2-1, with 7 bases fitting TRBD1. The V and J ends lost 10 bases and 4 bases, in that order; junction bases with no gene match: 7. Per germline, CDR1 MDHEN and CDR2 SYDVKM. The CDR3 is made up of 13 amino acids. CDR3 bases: TGTGCCACCCGGGACAGCCATTACAATGAGCAGTTCTTC. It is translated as CATRDSHYNEQFF. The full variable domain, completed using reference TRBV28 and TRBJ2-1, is DVKVTQSSRYLVKRTGEKVFLECVQDMDHENMFWYRQDPGLGLRLIYFSYDVKMKEKGDIPEGYSVSREKKERFSLILESASTNQTSMYLCATRDSHYNEQFFGPGTRLTVL.

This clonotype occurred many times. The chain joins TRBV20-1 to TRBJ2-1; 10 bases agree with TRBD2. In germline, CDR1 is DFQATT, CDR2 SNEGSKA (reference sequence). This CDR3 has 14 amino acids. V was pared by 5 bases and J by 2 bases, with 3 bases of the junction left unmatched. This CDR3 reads CSALAGAPYNEQFF. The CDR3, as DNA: TGCAGTGCTCTAGCGGGAGCCCCCTACAATGAGCAGTTCTTC.

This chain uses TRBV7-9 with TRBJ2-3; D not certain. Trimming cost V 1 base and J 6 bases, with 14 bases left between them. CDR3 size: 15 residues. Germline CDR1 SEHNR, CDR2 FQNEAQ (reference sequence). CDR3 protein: CASSLDWPSVDTQYF. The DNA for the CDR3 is TGTGCCAGCAGCTTAGATTGGCCAAGCGTCGATACGCAGTATTTT.

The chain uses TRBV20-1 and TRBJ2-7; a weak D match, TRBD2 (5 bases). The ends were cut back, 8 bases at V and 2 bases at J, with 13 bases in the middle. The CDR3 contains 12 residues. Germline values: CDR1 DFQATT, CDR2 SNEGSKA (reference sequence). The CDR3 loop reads CSTEAVPYEQYF. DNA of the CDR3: TGCAGTACGGAAGCGGTGCCCTACGAGCAGTACTTC.

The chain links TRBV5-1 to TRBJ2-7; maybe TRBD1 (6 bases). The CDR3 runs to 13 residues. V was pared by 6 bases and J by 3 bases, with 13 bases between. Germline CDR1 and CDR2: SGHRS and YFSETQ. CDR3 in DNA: TGCGCCAGCACTCCTACACAGGGCTACGAGCAGTACTTC. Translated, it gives CASTPTQGYEQYF.

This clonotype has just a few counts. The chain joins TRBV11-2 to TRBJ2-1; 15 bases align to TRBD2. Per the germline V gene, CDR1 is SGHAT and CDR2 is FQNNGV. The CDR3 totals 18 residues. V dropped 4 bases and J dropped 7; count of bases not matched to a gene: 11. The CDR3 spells CASSWAPGLAGGRNEQFF. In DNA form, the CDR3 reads TGTGCCAGCAGCTGGGCCCCGGGACTAGCGGGAGGCCGAAATGAGCAGTTCTTC.

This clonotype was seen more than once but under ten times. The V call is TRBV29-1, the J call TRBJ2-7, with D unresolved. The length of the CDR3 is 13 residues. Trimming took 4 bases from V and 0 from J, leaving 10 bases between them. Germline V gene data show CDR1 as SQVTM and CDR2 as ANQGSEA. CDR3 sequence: CSVALDFSYEQYF. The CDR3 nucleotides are TGCAGCGTTGCCCTAGATTTCTCCTACGAGCAGTACTTC.

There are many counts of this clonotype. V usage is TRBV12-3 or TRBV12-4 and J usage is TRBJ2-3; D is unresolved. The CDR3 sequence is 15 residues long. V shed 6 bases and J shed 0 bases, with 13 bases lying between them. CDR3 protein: CASRSGRISTDTQYF. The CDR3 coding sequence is TGTGCCAGCAGGTCGGGTCGAATTAGCACAGATACGCAGTATTTT.

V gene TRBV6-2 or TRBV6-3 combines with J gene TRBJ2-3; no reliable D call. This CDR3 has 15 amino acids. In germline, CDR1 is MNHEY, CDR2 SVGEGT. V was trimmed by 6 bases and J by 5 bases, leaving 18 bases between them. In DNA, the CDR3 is TGTGCCAGCAGGCCGCCGAATAATATGCAAGATACGCAGTATTTT. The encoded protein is CASRPPNNMQDTQYF.